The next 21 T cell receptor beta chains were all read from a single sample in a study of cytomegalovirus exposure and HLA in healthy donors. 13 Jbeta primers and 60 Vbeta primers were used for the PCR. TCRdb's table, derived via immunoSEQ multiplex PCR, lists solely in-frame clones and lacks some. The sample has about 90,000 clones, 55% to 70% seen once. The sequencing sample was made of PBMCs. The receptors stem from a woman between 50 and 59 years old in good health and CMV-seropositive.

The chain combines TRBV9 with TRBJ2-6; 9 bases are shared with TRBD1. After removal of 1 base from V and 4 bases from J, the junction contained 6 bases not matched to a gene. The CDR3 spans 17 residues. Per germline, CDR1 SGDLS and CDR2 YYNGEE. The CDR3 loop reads CASSVKQGAEGANVLTF. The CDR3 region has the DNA TGTGCCAGCAGCGTAAAACAGGGGGCGGAAGGGGCCAACGTCCTGACTTTC.

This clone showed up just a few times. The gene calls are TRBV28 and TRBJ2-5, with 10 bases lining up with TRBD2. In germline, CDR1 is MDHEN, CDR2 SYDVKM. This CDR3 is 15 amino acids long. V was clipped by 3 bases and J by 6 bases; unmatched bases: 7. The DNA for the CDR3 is TGTGCCAGCAGTTTCCAGCGGGGGGGCGCGCAGACCCAGTACTTC. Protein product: CASSFQRGGAQTQYF.

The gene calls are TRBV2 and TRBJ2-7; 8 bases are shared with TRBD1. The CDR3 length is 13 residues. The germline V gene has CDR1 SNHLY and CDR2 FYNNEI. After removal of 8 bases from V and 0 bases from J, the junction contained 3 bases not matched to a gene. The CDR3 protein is CASRDRNSYEQYF. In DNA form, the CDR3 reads TGTGCCAGCCGGGACAGGAACTCCTACGAGCAGTACTTC.

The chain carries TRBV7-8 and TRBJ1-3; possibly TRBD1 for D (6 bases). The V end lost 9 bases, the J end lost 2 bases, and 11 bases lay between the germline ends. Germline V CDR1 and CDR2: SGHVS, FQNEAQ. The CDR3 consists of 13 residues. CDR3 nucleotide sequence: TGTGCCAGTAAAAGGACAGCTGGAAACACCATATATTTT. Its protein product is CASKRTAGNTIYF.

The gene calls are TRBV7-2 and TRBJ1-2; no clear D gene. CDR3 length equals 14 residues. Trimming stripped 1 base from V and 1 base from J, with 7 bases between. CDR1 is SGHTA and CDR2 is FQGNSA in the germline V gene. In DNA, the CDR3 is TGTGCCAGCAGCTTAGACAGCAATAACTATGGCTACACCTTC. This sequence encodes CASSLDSNNYGYTF. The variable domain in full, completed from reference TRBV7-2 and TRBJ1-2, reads GAGVSQSPSNKVTEKGKDVELRCDPISGHTALYWYRQSLGQGLEFLIYFQGNSAPDKSGLPSDRFSAERTGGSVSTLTIQRTQQEDSAVYLCASSLDSNNYGYTFGSGTRLTVV.

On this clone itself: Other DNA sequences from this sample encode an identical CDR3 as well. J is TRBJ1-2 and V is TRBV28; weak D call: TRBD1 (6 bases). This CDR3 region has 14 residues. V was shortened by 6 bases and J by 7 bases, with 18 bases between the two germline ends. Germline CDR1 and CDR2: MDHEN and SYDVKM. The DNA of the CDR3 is TGTGCCAGCAGGCCGGGACAATCCTTTCCTGGCTACACCTTC. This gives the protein CASRPGQSFPGYTF.

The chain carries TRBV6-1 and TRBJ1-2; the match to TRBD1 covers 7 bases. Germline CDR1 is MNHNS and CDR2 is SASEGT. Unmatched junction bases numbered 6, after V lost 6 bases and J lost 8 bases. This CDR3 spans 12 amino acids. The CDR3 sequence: CASRLTGYGYTF. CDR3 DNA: TGTGCCAGCAGGCTGACAGGGTACGGCTACACCTTC.

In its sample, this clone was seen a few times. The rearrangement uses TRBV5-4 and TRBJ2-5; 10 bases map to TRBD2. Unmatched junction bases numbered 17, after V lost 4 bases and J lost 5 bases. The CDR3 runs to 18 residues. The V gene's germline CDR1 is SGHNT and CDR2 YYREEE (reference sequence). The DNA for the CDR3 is TGTGCCAGCAGCCCTGAGGGGATAGCGGGGGGCGGTGTGGAGACCCAGTACTTC. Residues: CASSPEGIAGGGVETQYF.

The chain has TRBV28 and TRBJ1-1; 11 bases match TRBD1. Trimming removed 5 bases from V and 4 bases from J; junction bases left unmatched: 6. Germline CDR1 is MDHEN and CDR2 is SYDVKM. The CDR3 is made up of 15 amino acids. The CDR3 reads CASSPGQGAVTEAFF. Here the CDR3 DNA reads TGTGCCAGCAGTCCCGGACAGGGGGCAGTCACTGAAGCTTTCTTT.

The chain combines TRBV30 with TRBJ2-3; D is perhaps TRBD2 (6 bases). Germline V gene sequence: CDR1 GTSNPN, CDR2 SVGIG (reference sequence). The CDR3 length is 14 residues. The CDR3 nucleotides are TGTTCTCGCGCCGGGGGTCTAACCACAGATACGCAGTATTTT. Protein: CSRAGGLTTDTQYF. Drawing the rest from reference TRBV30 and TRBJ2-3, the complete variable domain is SQTIHQWPATLVQPVGSPLSLECTVEGTSNPNLYWYRQAAGRGLQLLFYSVGIGQISSEVPQNLSASRPQDRQFILSSKKLLLSDSGFYLCSRAGGLTTDTQYFGPGTRLTVL.

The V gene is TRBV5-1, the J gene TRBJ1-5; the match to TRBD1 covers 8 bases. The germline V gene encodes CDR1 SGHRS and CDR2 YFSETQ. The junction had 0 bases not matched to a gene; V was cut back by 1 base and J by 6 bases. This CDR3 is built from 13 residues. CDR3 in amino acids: CASSLTGGQPQHF. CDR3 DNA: TGCGCCAGCAGCTTGACAGGGGGTCAGCCCCAGCATTTT.

The CDR3: CSVTGEGETQYF. CDR3 sequence (DNA): TGCAGCGTTACTGGGGAGGGGGAGACCCAGTACTTC. This chain uses TRBV29-1 with TRBJ2-5, with 7 bases aligning to TRBD2. Germline loops: CDR1 SQVTM, CDR2 ANQGSEA. J gave up 5 bases and V 5 bases, and 5 bases lay outside the gene matches. The CDR3 spans 12 residues.

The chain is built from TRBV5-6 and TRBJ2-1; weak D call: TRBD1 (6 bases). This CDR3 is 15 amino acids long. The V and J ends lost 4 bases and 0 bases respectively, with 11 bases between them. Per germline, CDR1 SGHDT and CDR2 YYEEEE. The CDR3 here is CASSLRGPSYNEQFF. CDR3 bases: TGTGCCAGCAGCCTCAGGGGCCCCTCCTACAATGAGCAGTTCTTC.

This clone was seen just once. CDR3 residues: CASRVAGGYNEQFF. In nucleotides, the CDR3 is TGTGCCAGCAGAGTAGCGGGGGGGTACAATGAGCAGTTCTTC. The chain is built from TRBV2 and TRBJ2-1; the match to TRBD2 covers 11 bases. Germline CDR1 and CDR2: SNHLY and FYNNEI. V lost 6 bases and J lost 4; bases outside the gene matches: 2. The CDR3 is 14 amino acids.

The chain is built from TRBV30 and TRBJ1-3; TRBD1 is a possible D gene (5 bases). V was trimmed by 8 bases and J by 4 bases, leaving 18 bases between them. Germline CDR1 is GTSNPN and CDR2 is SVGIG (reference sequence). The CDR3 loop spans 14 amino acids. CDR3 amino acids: CAGSGQGEGNTIYF. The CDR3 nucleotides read TGTGCCGGCTCGGGTCAGGGTGAAGGAAACACCATATATTTT. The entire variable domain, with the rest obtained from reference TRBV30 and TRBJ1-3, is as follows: SQTIHQWPATLVQPVGSPLSLECTVEGTSNPNLYWYRQAAGRGLQLLFYSVGIGQISSEVPQNLSASRPQDRQFILSSKKLLLSDSGFYLCAGSGQGEGNTIYFGEGSWLTVV.

CDR3 in amino acids: CASSDSPGAGYTF. For the CDR3, the DNA is TGTGCCAGCAGTGACTCGCCAGGGGCTGGCTACACCTTC. The chain is built from TRBV2 and TRBJ1-2; TRBD1 is a possible D gene (6 bases). The CDR3 runs 13 residues. V was shortened by 3 bases and J by 7 bases, with 12 bases between the two germline ends. Germline values: CDR1 SNHLY, CDR2 FYNNEI.

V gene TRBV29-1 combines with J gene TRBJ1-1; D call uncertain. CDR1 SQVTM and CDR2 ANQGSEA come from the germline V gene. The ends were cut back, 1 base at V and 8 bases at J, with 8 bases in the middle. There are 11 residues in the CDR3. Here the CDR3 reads CSVEGQREAFF. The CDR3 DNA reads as TGCAGCGTTGAAGGGCAACGAGAAGCTTTCTTT.

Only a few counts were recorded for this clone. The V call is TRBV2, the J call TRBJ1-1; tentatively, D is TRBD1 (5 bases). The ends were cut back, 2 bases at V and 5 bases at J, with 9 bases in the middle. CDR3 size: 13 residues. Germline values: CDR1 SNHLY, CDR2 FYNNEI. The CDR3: CASSEWGETEAFF. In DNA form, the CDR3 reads TGTGCCAGCAGTGAATGGGGGGAGACTGAAGCTTTCTTT.

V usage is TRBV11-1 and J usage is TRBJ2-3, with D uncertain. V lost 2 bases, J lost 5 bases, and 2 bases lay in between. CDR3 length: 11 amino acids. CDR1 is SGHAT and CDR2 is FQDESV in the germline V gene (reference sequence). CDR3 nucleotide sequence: TGTGCCAGCAGCTTACAAGATACGCAGTATTTT. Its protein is CASSLQDTQYF. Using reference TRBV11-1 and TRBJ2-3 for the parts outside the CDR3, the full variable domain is EAEVAQSPRYKITEKSQAVAFWCDPISGHATLYWYRQILGQGPELLVQFQDESVVDDSQLPKDRFSAERLKGVDSTLKIQPAELGDSAMYLCASSLQDTQYFGPGTRLTVL.

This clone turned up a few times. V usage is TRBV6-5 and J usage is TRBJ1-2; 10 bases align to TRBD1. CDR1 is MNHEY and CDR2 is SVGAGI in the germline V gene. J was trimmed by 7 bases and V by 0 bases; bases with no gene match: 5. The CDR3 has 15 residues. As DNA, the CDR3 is TGTGCCAGCAGTTACTCGGGGACAGGGGATTTTGGCTACACCTTC. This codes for CASSYSGTGDFGYTF.

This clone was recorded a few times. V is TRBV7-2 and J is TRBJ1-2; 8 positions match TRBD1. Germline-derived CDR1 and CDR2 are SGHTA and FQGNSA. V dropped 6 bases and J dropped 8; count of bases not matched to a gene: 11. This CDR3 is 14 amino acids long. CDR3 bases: TGTGCCAGCAGAAGTGCAGGACAGGGTTACGGCTACACCTTC. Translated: CASRSAGQGYGYTF.